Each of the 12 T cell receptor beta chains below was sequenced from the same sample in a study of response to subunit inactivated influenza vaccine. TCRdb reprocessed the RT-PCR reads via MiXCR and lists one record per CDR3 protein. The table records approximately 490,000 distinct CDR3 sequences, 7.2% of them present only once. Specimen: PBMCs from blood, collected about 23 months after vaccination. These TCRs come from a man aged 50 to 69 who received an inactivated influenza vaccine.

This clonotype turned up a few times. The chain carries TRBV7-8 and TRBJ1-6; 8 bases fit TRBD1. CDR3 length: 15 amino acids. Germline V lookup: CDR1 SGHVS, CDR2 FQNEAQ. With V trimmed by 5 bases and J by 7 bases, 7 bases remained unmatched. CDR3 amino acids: CASSPQGAGNSPLHF. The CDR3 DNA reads TGTGCCAGCAGCCCGCAGGGGGCTGGGAATTCACCCCTCCACTTT.

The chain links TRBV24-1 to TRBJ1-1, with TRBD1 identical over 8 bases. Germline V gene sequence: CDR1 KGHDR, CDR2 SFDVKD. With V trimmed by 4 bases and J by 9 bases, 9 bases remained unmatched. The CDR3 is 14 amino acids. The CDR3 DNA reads TGTGCCACCAGTGAGTCTACTTCAGGGGGCAAAGCTTTCTTT. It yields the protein CATSESTSGGKAFF.

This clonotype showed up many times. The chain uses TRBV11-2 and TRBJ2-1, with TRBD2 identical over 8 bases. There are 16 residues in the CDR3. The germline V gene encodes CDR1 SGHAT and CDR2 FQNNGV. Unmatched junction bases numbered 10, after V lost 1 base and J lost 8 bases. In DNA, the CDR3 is TGTGCCAGCAGCTTAGGTGGTCGGGGGGGCCTCGATGAGCAGTTCTTC. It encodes CASSLGGRGGLDEQFF.

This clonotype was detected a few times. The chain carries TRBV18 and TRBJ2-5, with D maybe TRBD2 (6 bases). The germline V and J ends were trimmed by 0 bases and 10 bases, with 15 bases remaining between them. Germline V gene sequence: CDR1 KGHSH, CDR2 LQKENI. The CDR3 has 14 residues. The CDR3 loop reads CASSPPAGPGDQYF. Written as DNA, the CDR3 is TGTGCCAGCTCACCACCCGCAGGGCCGGGGGACCAGTACTTC.

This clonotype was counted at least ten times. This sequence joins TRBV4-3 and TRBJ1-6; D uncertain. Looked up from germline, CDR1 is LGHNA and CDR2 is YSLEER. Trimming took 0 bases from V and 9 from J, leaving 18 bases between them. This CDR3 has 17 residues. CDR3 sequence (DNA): TGCGCCAGCAGCCAAGATGGACGGACCTACACCATTTCACCCCTCCACTTT. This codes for CASSQDGRTYTISPLHF.

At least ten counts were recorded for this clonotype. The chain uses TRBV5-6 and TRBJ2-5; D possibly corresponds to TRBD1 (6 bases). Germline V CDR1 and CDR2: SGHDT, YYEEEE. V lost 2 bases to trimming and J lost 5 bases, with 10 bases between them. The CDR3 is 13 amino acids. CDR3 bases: TGTGCCAGCAGCTTACAGGGACGGGAGACCCAGTACTTC. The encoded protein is CASSLQGRETQYF.

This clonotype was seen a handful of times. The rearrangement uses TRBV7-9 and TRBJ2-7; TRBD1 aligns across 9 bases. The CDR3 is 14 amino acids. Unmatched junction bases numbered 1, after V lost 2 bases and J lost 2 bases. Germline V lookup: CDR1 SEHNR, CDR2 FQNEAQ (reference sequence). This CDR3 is CASSLWDRAYEQYF. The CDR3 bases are TGTGCCAGCAGCTTATGGGACAGGGCCTACGAGCAGTACTTC.

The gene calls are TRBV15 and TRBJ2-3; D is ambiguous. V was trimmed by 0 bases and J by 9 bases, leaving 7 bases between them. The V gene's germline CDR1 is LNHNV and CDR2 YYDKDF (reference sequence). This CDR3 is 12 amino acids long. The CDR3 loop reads CATSRDRYTQYF. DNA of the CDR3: TGTGCCACCAGCAGAGATCGGTACACGCAGTATTTT. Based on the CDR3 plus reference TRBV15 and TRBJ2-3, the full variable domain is DAMVIQNPRYQVTQFGKPVTLSCSQTLNHNVMYWYQQKSSQAPKLLFHYYDKDFNNEADTPDNFQSRRPNTSFCFLDIRSPGLGDTAMYLCATSRDRYTQYFGPGTRLTVL.

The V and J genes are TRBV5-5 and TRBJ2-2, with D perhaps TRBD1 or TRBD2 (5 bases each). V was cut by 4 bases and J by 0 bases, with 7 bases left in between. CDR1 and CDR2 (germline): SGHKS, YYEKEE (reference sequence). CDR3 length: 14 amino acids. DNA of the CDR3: TGTGCCAGCAGCGGGGGACCGAACACCGGGGAGCTGTTTTTT. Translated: CASSGGPNTGELFF.

The CDR3 spells CASSPLGQGSSGANVLTF. CDR3 bases: TGTGCCAGCTCACCATTAGGACAGGGGAGCTCTGGGGCCAACGTCCTGACTTTC. J is TRBJ2-6 and V is TRBV18, with TRBD1 matching over 9 bases. V shed 2 bases and J 0 bases; nucleotides not matched to a gene: 5. Germline V CDR1 and CDR2: KGHSH, LQKENI. This CDR3 spans 18 amino acids. Supplemented by reference TRBV18 and TRBJ2-6, the full variable domain reads NAGVMQNPRHLVRRRGQEARLRCSPMKGHSHVYWYRQLPEEGLKFMVYLQKENIIDESGMPKERFSAEFPKEGPSILRIQQVVRGDSAAYFCASSPLGQGSSGANVLTFGAGSRLTVL.

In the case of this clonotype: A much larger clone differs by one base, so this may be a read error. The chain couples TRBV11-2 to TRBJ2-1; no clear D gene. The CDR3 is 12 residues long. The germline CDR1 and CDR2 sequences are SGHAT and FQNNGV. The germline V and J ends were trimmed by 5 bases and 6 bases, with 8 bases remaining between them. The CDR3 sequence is CASSPSRNEQFF. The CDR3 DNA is TGTGCCAGCAGCCCCTCCCGCAATGAGCAGTTCTTC. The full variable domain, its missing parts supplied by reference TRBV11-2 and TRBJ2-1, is EAGVAQSPRYKIIEKRQSVAFWCNPISGHATLYWYQQILGQGPKLLIQFQNNGVVDDSQLPKDRFSAERLKGVDSTLKIQPAKLEDSAVYLCASSPSRNEQFFGPGTRLTVL.

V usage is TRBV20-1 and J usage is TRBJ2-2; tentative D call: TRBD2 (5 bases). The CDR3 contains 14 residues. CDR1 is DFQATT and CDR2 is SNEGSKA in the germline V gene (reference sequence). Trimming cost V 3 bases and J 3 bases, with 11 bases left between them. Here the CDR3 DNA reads TGCAGTGCTAGTCGCGGGTGGGACACCGGGGAGCTGTTTTTT. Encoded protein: CSASRGWDTGELFF.